What follows are 14 T cell receptor beta chains derived from one specimen sequenced in a study of blood T cell repertoires in COVID-19. Clones were sequenced by immunoSEQ multiplex PCR, and TCRdb holds only the in-frame ones, with some missing. The sample yields 170,000 or so clones, 65% to 85% seen once. The source material was peripheral blood. The receptor source for this set is a woman aged 60 to 75 with acute or convalescent COVID-19.

For this clone: The junction and the germline gene differ at one end; a read error may be behind it. The chain links TRBV7-7 to TRBJ1-1; D perhaps matches TRBD1 (5 bases). CDR3 length: 13 residues. Per the germline V gene, CDR1 is SSHAT and CDR2 is FNYEAQ (reference sequence). This chain's CDR3 is CASSLDRNTEAFF. As DNA, the CDR3 is TGTGCTAGCAGCTTAGACAGGAACACTGAAGCTTTCTTT.

The chain combines TRBV5-4 with TRBJ2-2, with a weak D call TRBD2 (6 bases). CDR3 length: 16 residues. The V and J ends lost 0 bases and 4 bases respectively, with 13 bases between them. The germline V gene encodes CDR1 SGHNT and CDR2 YYREEE (reference sequence). The CDR3 spells CASSLVAGLGTGELFF. For the CDR3, the DNA is TGTGCCAGCAGCTTGGTTGCGGGGTTGGGCACCGGGGAGCTGTTTTTT.

The genes are TRBV5-4 and TRBJ2-1; tentatively, D is TRBD1 (5 bases). Trimming shortened V by 3 bases and J by 0 bases, and 13 bases separated the two germline ends. CDR3 length: 16 residues. Germline V gene sequence: CDR1 SGHNT, CDR2 YYREEE (reference sequence). The DNA of the CDR3 is TGTGCCAGCAGCTATCCAGGGTTTAGCTCCTACAATGAGCAGTTCTTC. Its protein is CASSYPGFSSYNEQFF.

This chain connects TRBV6-5 to TRBJ2-4; a possible D gene is TRBD1 (6 bases). V shed 6 bases and J shed 5 bases, with 14 bases lying between them. CDR3 size: 14 residues. Germline CDR1 reads MNHEY; CDR2 reads SVGAGI. The CDR3 reads CASRSSRGENIQYF. CDR3 in DNA: TGTGCCAGCAGATCGAGCAGGGGTGAAAACATTCAGTACTTC.

This chain uses TRBV19 with TRBJ1-5, with TRBD1 matching over 7 bases. CDR3 length: 14 amino acids. V was clipped by 4 bases and J by 5 bases; unmatched bases: 5. Looked up from germline, CDR1 is LNHDA and CDR2 is SQIVND (reference sequence). Written as DNA, the CDR3 is TGTGCCAGTAGTACTGACAGGGATCATCAGCCCCAGCATTTT. Translation: CASSTDRDHQPQHF. Supplemented by reference TRBV19 and TRBJ1-5, the full variable domain reads DGGITQSPKYLFRKEGQNVTLSCEQNLNHDAMYWYRQDPGQGLRLIYYSQIVNDFQKGDIAEGYSVSREKKESFPLTVTSAQKNPTAFYLCASSTDRDHQPQHFGDGTRLSIL.

The gene calls are TRBV12-3 or TRBV12-4 and TRBJ1-1; TRBD1 aligns across 11 bases. Trimming cost V 4 bases and J 6 bases; bases outside gene matches: 1. The CDR3 has 13 residues. In DNA form, the CDR3 reads TGTGCCAGCAGTTGGACAGGGGGCCCTGAAGCTTTCTTT. Its protein is CASSWTGGPEAFF.

The V gene is TRBV18, the J gene TRBJ2-7; 9 positions match TRBD1. Germline loops: CDR1 KGHSH, CDR2 LQKENI. The V gene end was trimmed by 2 bases and the J gene end by 3 bases; junction bases not matched to a gene: 2. This CDR3 is 14 amino acids long. CDR3 sequence: CASSPTTGGYEQYF. The CDR3, as DNA: TGTGCCAGCTCACCAACGACAGGGGGCTACGAGCAGTACTTC.

J is TRBJ2-7 and V is TRBV6-5; 9 nucleotides line up with TRBD1. Trimming at V came to 7 bases and at J to 2 bases, leaving 9 bases not matched to a gene. Per germline, CDR1 MNHEY and CDR2 SVGAGI. The CDR3 covers 15 residues. CDR3 loop: CASTTEGDRAYEQYF. The CDR3 region has the DNA TGTGCCAGCACCACTGAGGGGGACAGGGCCTACGAGCAGTACTTC.

A few counts support this clone. The chain is built from TRBV27 and TRBJ1-4, with a weak D call TRBD1 (6 bases). The CDR3 is 15 residues long. V lost 1 base to trimming and J lost 8 bases, with 14 bases between them. CDR1 is MNHEY, CDR2 SMNVEV, per germline (reference sequence). The CDR3 region is CASSLFFDRSEKLFF. CDR3 bases: TGTGCCAGCAGTTTATTTTTTGACAGGTCGGAAAAACTGTTTTTT. The full variable domain, rest sourced from reference TRBV27 and TRBJ1-4, is EAQVTQNPRYLITVTGKKLTVTCSQNMNHEYMSWYRQDPGLGLRQIYYSMNVEVTDKGDVPEGYKVSRKEKRNFPLILESPSPNQTSLYFCASSLFFDRSEKLFFGSGTQLSVL.

This chain uses TRBV10-3 with TRBJ2-2; 15 nucleotides agree with TRBD2. The V and J ends lost 10 bases and 3 bases, in that order; junction bases with no gene match: 6. CDR3 length: 16 amino acids. CDR1 ENHRY and CDR2 SYGVKD come from the germline V gene. The CDR3 sequence is CATGTSGGPHTGELFF. CDR3 bases: TGTGCCACCGGGACTAGCGGGGGGCCTCACACCGGGGAGCTGTTTTTT.

This sequence joins TRBV28 and TRBJ1-5, with 8 bases aligning to TRBD1. V lost 10 bases and J lost 7; bases outside the gene matches: 12. The CDR3 has 14 amino acids. CDR1 is MDHEN and CDR2 is SYDVKM in the germline V gene. CDR3: CATTYDRGGQPQHF. Here the CDR3 DNA reads TGTGCCACCACCTACGACAGGGGTGGCCAGCCCCAGCATTTT.

V gene TRBV7-2 combines with J gene TRBJ2-7, with D hard to call. Trimming shortened V by 1 base and J by 2 bases, and 12 bases separated the two germline ends. The CDR3 is made up of 15 amino acids. Germline V gene lookup returns CDR1 SGHTA and CDR2 FQGNSA. The CDR3 sequence: CASSLEAHPTYEQYF. CDR3 nucleotides: TGTGCCAGCAGCTTAGAAGCTCACCCCACCTACGAGCAGTACTTC.

The CDR3 sequence is CASSSDRTGDDTQYF. The DNA of the CDR3 is TGTGCCAGCAGTTCCGACCGGACAGGGGACGATACGCAGTATTTT. V and J are TRBV28 and TRBJ2-3, with 9 nucleotides matching TRBD1. CDR3 length equals 15 residues. V shed 4 bases and J 6 bases; nucleotides not matched to a gene: 8. Germline CDR1 is MDHEN and CDR2 is SYDVKM.

The rearrangement joins TRBV9 to TRBJ2-1, with TRBD2 identical over 7 bases. Germline CDR1 SGDLS, CDR2 YYNGEE. This CDR3 comprises 14 residues. Trimming removed 0 bases from V and 7 bases from J; junction bases left unmatched: 4. The DNA for the CDR3 is TGTGCCAGCAGCGTAGGGACTAGAGGTAATGAGCAGTTCTTC. Amino acid sequence: CASSVGTRGNEQFF.